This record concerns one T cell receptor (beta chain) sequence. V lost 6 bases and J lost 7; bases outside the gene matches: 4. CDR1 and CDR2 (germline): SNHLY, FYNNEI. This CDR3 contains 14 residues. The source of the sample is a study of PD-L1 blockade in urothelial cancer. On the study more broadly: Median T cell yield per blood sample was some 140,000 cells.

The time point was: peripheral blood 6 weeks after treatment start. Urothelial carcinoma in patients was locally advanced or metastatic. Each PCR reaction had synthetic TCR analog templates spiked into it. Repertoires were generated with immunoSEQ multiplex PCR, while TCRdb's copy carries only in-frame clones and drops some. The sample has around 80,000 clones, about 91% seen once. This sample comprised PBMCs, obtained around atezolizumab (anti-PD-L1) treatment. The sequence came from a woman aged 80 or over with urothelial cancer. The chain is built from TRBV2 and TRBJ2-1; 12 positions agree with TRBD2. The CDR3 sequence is CASSVGTSGNEQFF. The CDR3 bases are TGTGCCAGCAGCGTCGGGACTAGCGGGAATGAGCAGTTCTTC. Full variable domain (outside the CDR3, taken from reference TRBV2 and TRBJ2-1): EPEVTQTPSHQVTQMGQEVILRCVPISNHLYFYWYRQILGQKVEFLVSFYNNEISEKSEIFDDQFSVERPDGSNFTLKIRSTKLEDSAMYFCASSVGTSGNEQFFGPGTRLTVL.